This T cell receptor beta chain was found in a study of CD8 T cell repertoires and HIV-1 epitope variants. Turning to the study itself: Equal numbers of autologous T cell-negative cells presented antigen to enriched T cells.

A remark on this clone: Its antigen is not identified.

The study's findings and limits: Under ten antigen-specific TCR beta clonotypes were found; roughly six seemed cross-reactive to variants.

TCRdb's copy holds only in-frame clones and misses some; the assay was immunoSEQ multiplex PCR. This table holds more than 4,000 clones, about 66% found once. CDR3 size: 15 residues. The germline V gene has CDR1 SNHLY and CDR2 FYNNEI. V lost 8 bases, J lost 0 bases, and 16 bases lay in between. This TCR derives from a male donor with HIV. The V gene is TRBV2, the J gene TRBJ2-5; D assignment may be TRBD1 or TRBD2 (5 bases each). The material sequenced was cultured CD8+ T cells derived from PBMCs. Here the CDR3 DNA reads TGTGCCAGCGATTCCGGGGCTTATTACCAAGAGACCCAGTACTTC. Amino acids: CASDSGAYYQETQYF.